The 19 T cell receptor beta chains below come from one sample, sequenced in a study of blood T cells in healthy people across ages. PCR was performed a second time for about 7 to 11 cycles using a sample-barcoded 5' primer and a J-beta primer mix. In TCRdb, the 5' RACE reads were re-called with MiXCR into one record per CDR3 protein. Seen here are 600,000 to 850,000 distinct CDR3 sequences, roughly 43% observed once, and the top ten hold around 20%. Material for sequencing was blood. These receptors originate from a woman aged 55-69 years in good health.

J is TRBJ1-1 and V is TRBV29-1; possible D gene TRBD1, 6 bases. Trimming pared 1 base from V and 0 bases from J, leaving 9 bases between. Germline V gene lookup returns CDR1 SQVTM and CDR2 ANQGSEA. This CDR3 comprises 14 residues. CDR3 coding DNA: TGCAGCGTTGAAGCCGGACAGATGAACACTGAAGCTTTCTTT. Translation gives CSVEAGQMNTEAFF.

Many counts were recorded for this clonotype. The chain employs TRBV10-3 and TRBJ2-7; no clear D gene. This CDR3 is 14 amino acids long. V was clipped by 0 bases and J by 1 base, with 7 bases between them. Looked up from germline, CDR1 is ENHRY and CDR2 is SYGVKD. The CDR3 coding sequence is TGTGCCATCAGTGAGTCGTACGGTTCCTACGAGCAGTACTTC. This codes for CAISESYGSYEQYF.

The V and J genes are TRBV28 and TRBJ1-5; D gene unclear. V lost 3 bases and J 5 bases, leaving 11 bases between the germline ends. This CDR3 contains 14 residues. The germline CDR1 and CDR2 sequences are MDHEN and SYDVKM. The CDR3 loop is CASSFSRRDQPQHF. The CDR3 nucleotides read TGTGCCAGCAGTTTTTCCAGGAGAGATCAGCCCCAGCATTTT.

This clonotype was found a few times. The chain is built from TRBV6-1 and TRBJ2-4; 9 nucleotides agree with TRBD1. The J call is doubtful: the DNA matches TRBJ2-7 better. This CDR3 region has 14 residues. CDR1 MNHNS and CDR2 SASEGT come from the germline V gene. The CDR3 region is CASRDDRGAYEQYF. The DNA of the CDR3 is TGTGCCAGCAGAGACGACAGGGGGGCCTACGAGCAGTACTTC.

The sample holds one count of this clonotype. The rearrangement joins TRBV9 to TRBJ1-2; weak D call: TRBD1 (5 bases). Germline lookup yields CDR1 SGDLS and CDR2 YYNGEE. V was clipped by 4 bases and J by 1 base, with 14 bases between them. The CDR3 runs 15 residues. CDR3 region: CASSTLVGVNYGYTF. The CDR3 DNA is TGTGCCAGCAGCACCCTGGTGGGGGTTAACTATGGCTACACCTTC.

The chain combines TRBV29-1 with TRBJ1-2, with 9 bases lining up with TRBD1. The length of the CDR3 is 11 residues. The trim removed 7 bases at V and 8 bases at J, leaving 5 bases unmatched. In germline, CDR1 is SQVTM, CDR2 ANQGSEA. For the CDR3, the DNA is TGCAGCGCGGACAGGGGTAGCGGCTACACCTTC. The encoded protein is CSADRGSGYTF.

This chain uses TRBV7-3 with TRBJ2-1, with 7 bases that match TRBD2. From germline, CDR1 is SGHTA and CDR2 FQGTGA. The V gene end was trimmed by 0 bases and the J gene end by 4 bases; junction bases not matched to a gene: 6. This CDR3 has 16 residues. The CDR3 region has the DNA TGTGCCAGCAGCTTAACTTCTAGCGGCGGATACAATGAGCAGTTCTTC. Its translation: CASSLTSSGGYNEQFF.

The V call is TRBV6-1, the J call TRBJ1-6; D ambiguous. The ends were cut back, 3 bases at V and 9 bases at J, with 12 bases in the middle. This CDR3 region has 14 residues. Germline V CDR1 and CDR2: MNHNS, SASEGT. CDR3 nucleotide sequence: TGTGCCAGCAGTGATGGACTCGGAAGTTCACCCCTCCACTTT. Translating it yields CASSDGLGSSPLHF.

V is TRBV12-3 or TRBV12-4 and J is TRBJ2-6, with 7 bases that match TRBD1. This CDR3 comprises 15 residues. The J segment lost 4 bases and the V segment lost 3 bases, leaving 3 bases of the junction unmatched. The CDR3 DNA reads TGTGCCAGCAGTTTCCAGGGGGTCGGGGCCAACGTCCTGACTTTC. Protein product: CASSFQGVGANVLTF.

The V and J genes are TRBV20-1 and TRBJ2-7; maybe TRBD2 (6 bases). The V end was cut by 5 bases, the J end by 4 bases, with 18 bases between. The CDR3 runs to 14 residues. Germline lookup yields CDR1 DFQATT and CDR2 SNEGSKA (reference sequence). Here the CDR3 DNA reads TGCAGTGCTCCGAACACCTACGGGGGTTACGAGCAGTACTTC. It translates to CSAPNTYGGYEQYF.

This clonotype showed up just a few times. Written as DNA, the CDR3 is TGTGCCAGCAGCCAGACGCTTTTGGGTGGACAGCCCCAGCATTTT. This translates into CASSQTLLGGQPQHF. The chain uses TRBV3-1 and TRBJ1-5; no clear D gene. Germline V gene lookup returns CDR1 LGHDT and CDR2 YNNKEL (reference sequence). The CDR3 is 15 residues long. V lost 3 bases and J 7 bases, leaving 16 bases between the germline ends.

This clonotype has only a few counts. The V call is TRBV6-1, the J call TRBJ2-1, with TRBD2 identical over 11 bases. Germline V gives CDR1 MNHNS, CDR2 SASEGT. Unmatched junction bases numbered 8, after V lost 0 bases and J lost 10 bases. The CDR3 length is 16 residues. The DNA for the CDR3 is TGTGCCAGCAGTGAAGCGATGTTAGCGGGGGGGCAGGAGCAGTTCTTC. Amino acid sequence: CASSEAMLAGGQEQFF.

This clonotype has more than one count but fewer than ten. The chain couples TRBV20-1 to TRBJ1-6, with D unclear. In germline, CDR1 is DFQATT, CDR2 SNEGSKA (reference sequence). This CDR3 has 16 residues. Between the trimmed V and J ends, which lost 0 bases and 5 bases, there was a span of 14 bases. CDR3: CSARDQTNIHNSPLHF. The CDR3, as DNA: TGCAGTGCTAGAGATCAAACAAATATTCATAATTCACCCCTCCACTTT.

The V call is TRBV27, the J call TRBJ1-2; TRBD1 is a possible D gene (6 bases). Germline loops: CDR1 MNHEY, CDR2 SMNVEV (reference sequence). This CDR3 is 13 amino acids long. V lost 5 bases and J lost 6, with 13 bases in between. This CDR3 reads CASSNRVLDGYTF. CDR3 in DNA: TGTGCCAGCAGTAACAGGGTTTTAGATGGCTACACCTTC.

Worth noting for this clonotype: One base away lies a much larger clone, so this may be a sequencing read error. The V call is TRBV3-1, the J call TRBJ2-1; D possibly corresponds to TRBD1 (5 bases). V lost 1 base to trimming and J lost 5 bases, with 12 bases between them. CDR1 is LGHDT and CDR2 is YNNKEL in the germline V gene (reference sequence). CDR3 length: 15 residues. The CDR3 coding sequence is TGTGCCAGCAGCCAAGTGCAGACAGCACACAATGAGCAGTTCTTC. Its translation is CASSQVQTAHNEQFF.

Remarks on this clonotype: Since a much larger clone is just one base distant, this may be a read error. The chain couples TRBV29-1 to TRBJ2-1; 7 positions match TRBD1. The CDR3 is 15 residues long. V was clipped by 6 bases and J by 2 bases; unmatched bases: 10. CDR1 and CDR2 (germline): SQVTM, ANQGSEA. The chain's CDR3 is CSVSPQGSAYNEQFF. In DNA, the CDR3 is TGCAGCGTATCGCCACAGGGGAGCGCCTACAATGAGCAGTTCTTC.

This clonotype has a handful of counts. The gene calls are TRBV7-3 and TRBJ2-3; 11 nucleotides agree with TRBD2. The germline gives CDR1 SGHTA, CDR2 FQGTGA. CDR3 length: 19 residues. Trimming took 6 bases from V and 1 from J; bases not matched to a gene: 15. CDR3 in amino acids: CASSGVGGKLAGGTDTQYF. As DNA, the CDR3 is TGTGCCAGCAGTGGAGTCGGGGGCAAACTAGCGGGAGGCACAGATACGCAGTATTTT.

There are a few counts of this clonotype. The V gene is TRBV20-1, the J gene TRBJ2-1, with D possibly being TRBD2 (6 bases). The CDR3 runs to 12 residues. V was shortened by 6 bases and J by 11 bases, with 17 bases between the two germline ends. Germline loops: CDR1 DFQATT, CDR2 SNEGSKA (reference sequence). The DNA for the CDR3 is TGCAGTGCACCCTCGTCGGGGGTCAAGCAGTTCTTC. Encoded protein: CSAPSSGVKQFF.

This chain links TRBV6-6 with TRBJ2-7; D is undetermined. The CDR3 sequence is 14 residues long. The V gene's germline CDR1 is MNHNY and CDR2 SVGAGI (reference sequence). V lost 11 bases to trimming and J lost 7 bases, with 24 bases between them. The CDR3 DNA reads TGTGCCGCAGCACTTGTTGGCGCCTACAATGAGCAGTACTTC. Translation: CAAALVGAYNEQYF.